One sample yielded the 21 T cell receptor beta chains listed below, sequenced in a study of blood T cell repertoires in COVID-19. The protocol was immunoSEQ multiplex PCR, while the TCRdb copy is restricted to in-frame clones and leaves out a portion. The data contain about 110,000 clones, approximately 84% of them singletons. The sample consisted of peripheral blood. These receptors originate from a human donor in a cohort sampled during active COVID-19.

The chain recombines TRBV6-5 with TRBJ1-1; D may be TRBD1 (5 bases). Germline CDR1 is MNHEY and CDR2 is SVGAGI. The V end lost 6 bases, the J end lost 6 bases, and 20 bases lay between the germline ends. The CDR3 extends over 15 amino acids. CDR3 sequence reads: CASSVDSTGGPEAFF. Here the CDR3 DNA reads TGTGCCAGCAGCGTCGACTCTACAGGCGGTCCTGAAGCTTTCTTT.

The chain couples TRBV27 to TRBJ1-1, with TRBD1 matching over 10 bases. Trimming at V came to 4 bases and at J to 5 bases, leaving 7 bases not matched to a gene. CDR3 length: 15 residues. Germline CDR1 and CDR2: MNHEY and SMNVEV (reference sequence). CDR3 amino acids: CASSSSTGGYTEAFF. In DNA, the CDR3 is TGTGCCAGCAGTTCCTCGACAGGGGGCTATACTGAAGCTTTCTTT.

The chain is built from TRBV19 and TRBJ1-1; TRBD1 might be the D (6 bases). The CDR3 has 13 residues. V dropped 8 bases and J dropped 7 bases, with 17 bases sitting between them. CDR1 is LNHDA, CDR2 SQIVND, per germline (reference sequence). The CDR3 region is CASAAGTSYEAFF. Written as DNA, the CDR3 is TGTGCCAGTGCTGCCGGGACATCCTATGAAGCTTTCTTT.

The V and J genes are TRBV9 and TRBJ2-7; 7 bases fit TRBD2. The germline CDR1 and CDR2 sequences are SGDLS and YYNGEE. The CDR3 has 14 residues. V lost 4 bases and J lost 2; bases outside the gene matches: 6. CDR3 in amino acids: CASSPQAGAYEQYF. The CDR3 DNA is TGTGCCAGCAGCCCACAGGCGGGAGCCTACGAGCAGTACTTC.

The rearrangement uses TRBV7-9 and TRBJ1-2; 9 bases fit TRBD1. The CDR3 is 16 residues long. V shed 4 bases and J 2 bases; nucleotides not matched to a gene: 8. Germline V lookup: CDR1 SEHNR, CDR2 FQNEAQ (reference sequence). The DNA of the CDR3 is TGTGCCAGCAGCTGGAGAACAGGGGGCGAAAACTATGGCTACACCTTC. Protein product: CASSWRTGGENYGYTF.

The rearrangement links TRBV6-2 or TRBV6-3 to TRBJ2-5; weak D call: TRBD1 (6 bases). This CDR3 contains 16 residues. V shed 2 bases and J shed 5 bases, with 18 bases lying between them. The germline gives CDR1 MNHEY, CDR2 SVGEGT. The CDR3: CASSYQDRTQGETQYF. CDR3 nucleotide sequence: TGTGCCAGCAGTTACCAAGATAGGACCCAGGGGGAGACCCAGTACTTC.

The table lists this clone with a few counts. The V call is TRBV5-6, the J call TRBJ2-2, with D maybe TRBD2 (5 bases). Germline assignment: CDR1 SGHDT and CDR2 YYEEEE. This CDR3 spans 16 amino acids. Trimming removed 2 bases at V and 4 bases at J, with 15 bases between. DNA of the CDR3: TGTGCCAGCAGCTTTTTTGGTAGCGCGGCCACCGGGGAGCTGTTTTTT. It specifies CASSFFGSAATGELFF.

The genes are TRBV5-1 and TRBJ2-1; 8 nucleotides align to TRBD2. Germline V gene sequence: CDR1 SGHRS, CDR2 YFSETQ. CDR3 length equals 16 residues. The junction had 9 bases not matched to a gene; V was cut back by 0 bases and J by 7 bases. Here the CDR3 reads CASSLEPGGGWNEQFF. For the CDR3, the DNA is TGCGCCAGCAGCTTGGAGCCGGGAGGGGGTTGGAATGAGCAGTTCTTC.

The CDR3 nucleotides read TGTGCCAGCAGCAGGTCCGGGACAGGGAACGAGCAGTACGTC. It yields the protein CASSRSGTGNEQYV. The chain has TRBV7-9 and TRBJ2-7, with 9 bases that match TRBD1. CDR1 and CDR2 from the germline V gene are SEHNR and FQNEAQ (reference sequence). The CDR3 extends over 14 amino acids. Trimming at V came to 5 bases and at J to 5 bases, leaving 7 bases not matched to a gene.

The rearrangement joins TRBV19 to TRBJ1-4; perhaps TRBD1 as D (6 bases). The germline V gene has CDR1 LNHDA and CDR2 SQIVND (reference sequence). V was clipped by 3 bases and J by 5 bases, with 10 bases between them. This CDR3 has 14 residues. The CDR3 nucleotides read TGTGCCAGTAGTATGGCCAGGGGAAATGAAAAACTGTTTTTT. It encodes CASSMARGNEKLFF.

V usage is TRBV30 and J usage is TRBJ1-5; the D gene is possibly TRBD1 (5 bases). Trimming stripped 0 bases from V and 6 bases from J, with 12 bases between. CDR1 and CDR2 (germline): GTSNPN, SVGIG (reference sequence). This CDR3 comprises 14 residues. This CDR3 reads CAWSVRGRFQPQHF. The DNA of the CDR3 is TGTGCCTGGAGTGTACGGGGGAGGTTTCAGCCCCAGCATTTT. The complete variable domain, with remaining parts taken from reference TRBV30 and TRBJ1-5, reads SQTIHQWPATLVQPVGSPLSLECTVEGTSNPNLYWYRQAAGRGLQLLFYSVGIGQISSEVPQNLSASRPQDRQFILSSKKLLLSDSGFYLCAWSVRGRFQPQHFGDGTRLSIL.

This clone was seen more than once but under ten times. The J gene is TRBJ2-3, the V gene TRBV19; D might be TRBD1 (5 bases). CDR3 length equals 16 residues. CDR1 and CDR2 (germline): LNHDA, SQIVND (reference sequence). Trimming left V 6 bases short and J 0 bases short, with 16 bases between. CDR3 sequence: CASRSLDSPSTDTQYF. The DNA of the CDR3 is TGTGCCAGTAGATCTCTAGACAGCCCTAGCACAGATACGCAGTATTTT.

The chain is built from TRBV5-5 and TRBJ2-5, with a possible D match to TRBD1 (6 bases). Trimming stripped 6 bases from V and 1 base from J, with 13 bases between. The CDR3 is made up of 14 amino acids. Germline V gene sequence: CDR1 SGHKS, CDR2 YYEKEE (reference sequence). The CDR3 sequence: CASTRRGGQETQYF. In nucleotides, the CDR3 is TGTGCCAGCACTAGGAGAGGGGGCCAAGAGACCCAGTACTTC.

The chain joins TRBV5-3 to TRBJ2-7; 8 bases align to TRBD2. TRBV5-3 counts as an open reading frame of uncertain function. This CDR3 has 17 amino acids. The CDR3 protein is CAPKAHAAGGLGDEQYV. The CDR3 DNA follows: TGTGCTCCCAAAGCTCATGCGGCGGGGGGTCTCGGGGACGAGCAGTACGTC.

The V gene is TRBV7-2, the J gene TRBJ1-5; 11 bases are shared with TRBD1. The CDR3 runs to 19 residues. Unmatched junction bases numbered 11, after V lost 3 bases and J lost 1 base. Germline assignment: CDR1 SGHTA and CDR2 FQGNSA. CDR3 protein: CASSLSRTGGIGSNQPQHF. Here the CDR3 DNA reads TGTGCCAGCAGCTTGTCTCGGACAGGGGGCATAGGGAGCAATCAGCCCCAGCATTTT. Together with reference TRBV7-2 and TRBJ1-5, the CDR3 gives the full variable domain: GAGVSQSPSNKVTEKGKDVELRCDPISGHTALYWYRQSLGQGLEFLIYFQGNSAPDKSGLPSDRFSAERTGGSVSTLTIQRTQQEDSAVYLCASSLSRTGGIGSNQPQHFGDGTRLSIL.

This clone has a handful of counts. The genes are TRBV5-1 and TRBJ1-2; tentative D call: TRBD1 (5 bases). Trimming removed 4 bases from V and 4 bases from J, with 14 bases in between. CDR1 is SGHRS and CDR2 is YFSETQ in the germline V gene. The CDR3 runs to 14 residues. The CDR3 nucleotides read TGCGCCAGCAGCCCGGGAGGGCAGGGCTATGGCTACACCTTC. The encoded protein is CASSPGGQGYGYTF.

This chain joins TRBV6-6 and TRBJ2-3; 13 bases agree with TRBD2. J was trimmed by 7 bases and V by 5 bases; bases with no gene match: 9. This CDR3 has 16 amino acids. Germline lookup yields CDR1 MNHNY and CDR2 SVGAGI (reference sequence). The CDR3: CASSNTTTSGRHTQYF. The CDR3, as DNA: TGTGCCAGCAGTAATACAACGACTAGCGGGAGGCATACGCAGTATTTT.

The chain couples TRBV6-5 to TRBJ1-4; D may be TRBD1 (5 bases). The ends were cut back, 2 bases at V and 3 bases at J, with 10 bases in the middle. Germline CDR1 reads MNHEY; CDR2 reads SVGAGI. This CDR3 is built from 15 residues. The CDR3 loop is CASSYAGLPNEKLFF. Here the CDR3 DNA reads TGTGCCAGCAGTTACGCGGGGCTCCCTAATGAAAAACTGTTTTTT.

This clone was detected only a few times. The chain has TRBV7-3 and TRBJ2-7; TRBD1 matches at 7 bases. V shed 5 bases, J shed 2 bases, and the junction held 9 bases outside the gene matches. The CDR3 extends over 15 amino acids. Germline lookup yields CDR1 SGHTA and CDR2 FQGTGA. The CDR3 region has the DNA TGTGCCAGCAGCGCAACCGGGACAGCCACCTACGAGCAGTACTTC. Protein: CASSATGTATYEQYF.

This chain links TRBV29-1 with TRBJ1-1; D possibly corresponds to TRBD1 (6 bases). CDR3 size: 13 residues. Trimming cost V 7 bases and J 1 base, with 13 bases left between them. Germline lookup yields CDR1 SQVTM and CDR2 ANQGSEA. The CDR3 DNA follows: TGCAGCGCCTCGGACAGATCGAACACTGAAGCTTTCTTT. Protein: CSASDRSNTEAFF.

V is TRBV10-3 and J is TRBJ1-1; 7 bases map to TRBD1. V shed 6 bases, J shed 4 bases, and the junction held 11 bases outside the gene matches. The CDR3 sequence is 15 residues long. The germline V gene has CDR1 ENHRY and CDR2 SYGVKD. The CDR3, as DNA: TGTGCCATCAGCCTGACTGCCCAGGGGGGCACTGAAGCTTTCTTT. Encoded protein: CAISLTAQGGTEAFF.